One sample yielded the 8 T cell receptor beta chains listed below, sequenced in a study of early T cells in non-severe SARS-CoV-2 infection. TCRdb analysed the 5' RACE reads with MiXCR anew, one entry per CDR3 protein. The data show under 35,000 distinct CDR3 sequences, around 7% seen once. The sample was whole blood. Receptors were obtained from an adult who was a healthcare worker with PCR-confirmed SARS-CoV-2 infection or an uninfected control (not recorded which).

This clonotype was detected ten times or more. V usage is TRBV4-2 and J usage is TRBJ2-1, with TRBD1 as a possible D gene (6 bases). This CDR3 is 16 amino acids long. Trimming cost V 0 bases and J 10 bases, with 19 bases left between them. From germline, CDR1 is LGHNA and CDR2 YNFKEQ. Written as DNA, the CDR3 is TGTGCCAGCAGCCAAGACAGGGGCCCGGCGACGTCAGAGCAGTTCTTC. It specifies CASSQDRGPATSEQFF.

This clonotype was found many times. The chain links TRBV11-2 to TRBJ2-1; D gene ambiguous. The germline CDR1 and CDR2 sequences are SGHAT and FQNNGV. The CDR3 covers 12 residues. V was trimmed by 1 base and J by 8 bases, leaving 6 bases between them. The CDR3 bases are TGTGCCAGCAGCTTAGGGTATCATGAGCAGTTCTTC. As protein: CASSLGYHEQFF.

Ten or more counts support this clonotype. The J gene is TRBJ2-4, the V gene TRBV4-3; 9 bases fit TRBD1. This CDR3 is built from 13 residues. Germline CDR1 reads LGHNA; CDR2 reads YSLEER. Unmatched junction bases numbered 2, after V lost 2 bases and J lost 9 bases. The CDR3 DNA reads TGCGCCAGCAGCCAAAGACAGGGGGGCATTCAGTACTTC. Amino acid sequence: CASSQRQGGIQYF.

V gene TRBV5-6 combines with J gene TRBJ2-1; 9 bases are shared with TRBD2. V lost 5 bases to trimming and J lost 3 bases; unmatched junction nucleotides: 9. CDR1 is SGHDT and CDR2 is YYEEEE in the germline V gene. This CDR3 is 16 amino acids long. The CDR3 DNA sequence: TGTGCCAGCAGGGGGATAGCGGGAGTTATCTACAATGAGCAGTTCTTC. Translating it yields CASRGIAGVIYNEQFF.

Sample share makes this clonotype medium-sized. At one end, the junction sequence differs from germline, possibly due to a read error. CDR3: CASSLEETQYF. CDR3 coding DNA: TGTGCCAGCAGCCTCGAGGAGACCCAGTACTTC. The V call is TRBV5-1, the J call TRBJ2-5; D gene ambiguous. Looked up from germline, CDR1 is SGHRS and CDR2 is YFSETQ. This CDR3 comprises 11 residues. The variable domain in full, completed from reference TRBV5-1 and TRBJ2-5, reads KAGVTQTPRYLIKTRGQQVTLSCSPISGHRSVSWYQQTPGQGLQFLFEYFSETQRNKGNFPGRFSGRQFSNSRSEMNVSTLELGDSALYLCASSLEETQYFGPGTRLLVL.

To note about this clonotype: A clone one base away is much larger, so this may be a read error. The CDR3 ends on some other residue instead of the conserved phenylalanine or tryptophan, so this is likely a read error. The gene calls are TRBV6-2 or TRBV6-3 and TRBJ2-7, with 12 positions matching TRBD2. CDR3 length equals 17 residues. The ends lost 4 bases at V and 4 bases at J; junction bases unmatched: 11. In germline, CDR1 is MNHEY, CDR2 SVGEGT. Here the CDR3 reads CASSSTSGSSYGYEQYL. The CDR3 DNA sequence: TGTGCCAGCAGTTCGACTAGCGGGAGTTCCTATGGGTACGAGCAGTACTTA.

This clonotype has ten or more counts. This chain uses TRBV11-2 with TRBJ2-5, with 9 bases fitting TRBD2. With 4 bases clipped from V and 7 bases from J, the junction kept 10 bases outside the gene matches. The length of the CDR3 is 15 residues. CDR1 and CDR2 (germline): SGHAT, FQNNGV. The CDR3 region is CASSSLAGAPTTQYF. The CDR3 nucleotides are TGTGCCAGCAGCTCCTTAGCGGGAGCACCCACGACCCAGTACTTC.

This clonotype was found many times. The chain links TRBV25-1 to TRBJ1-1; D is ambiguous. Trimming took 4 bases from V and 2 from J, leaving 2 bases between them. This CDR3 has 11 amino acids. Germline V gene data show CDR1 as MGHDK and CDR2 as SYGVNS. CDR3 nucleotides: TGTGCCAGCAGTGTTAACACTGAAGCTTTCTTT. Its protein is CASSVNTEAFF.